Shown below are 5 T cell receptor beta chains from a single sample sequenced in a study of CD8+ T cells in alopecia areata listed by TCRdb under 2018. The library was produced with the immunoSEQ multiplex PCR assay. For TCR sequencing, RNA was extracted from every sample and reverse transcribed into cDNA to serve as template. TCRdb retrieved this table from immuneACCESS and kept in-frame rearrangements only. Not all clones are present; in checked studies, unresolved V genes account for under half, and no reason is known for the remainder. This sample comprises about 200,000 clones, more than 45% of them detected only once. About 5.1% of the sample rests with the top ten. This specimen's time point label, per the study, means: less than 25 weeks on oral tofacitinib. The treatment or condition label corresponds to: oral pan-JAK inhibitor, 5-10 mg twice daily. Specimen: CD4+ T cells sorted from blood, collected at week 24, from a patient treated with tofacitinib. These TCRs come from a human donor with alopecia areata.

Regarding this clone: Other DNA sequences in this specimen translate into the identical CDR3. The chain links TRBV5-4 to TRBJ2-3; no clear D gene. V lost 4 bases and J 0 bases, leaving 3 bases between the germline ends. This CDR3 contains 12 residues. The germline gives CDR1 SGHNT, CDR2 YYREEE (reference sequence). CDR3 in amino acids: CASSLSTDTQYF. As DNA, the CDR3 is TGTGCCAGCAGCCTTAGCACAGATACGCAGTATTTT.

The chain has TRBV9 and TRBJ2-3; 7 nucleotides line up with TRBD2. The CDR3 has 16 residues. After removal of 0 bases from V and 4 bases from J, the junction contained 8 bases not matched to a gene. CDR1 is SGDLS, CDR2 YYNGEE, per germline. The CDR3 here is CASSVVPGGGADTQYF. CDR3 nucleotides: TGTGCCAGCAGCGTAGTCCCGGGGGGAGGGGCAGATACGCAGTATTTT. Complete variable domain (other parts from reference TRBV9 and TRBJ2-3): DSGVTQTPKHLITATGQRVTLRCSPRSGDLSVYWYQQSLDQGLQFLIQYYNGEERAKGNILERFSAQQFPDLHSELNLSSLELGDSALYFCASSVVPGGGADTQYFGPGTRLTVL.

The chain uses TRBV9 and TRBJ2-7; possibly TRBD1 for D (5 bases). Trimming cost V 4 bases and J 5 bases, with 16 bases left between them. Germline V gives CDR1 SGDLS, CDR2 YYNGEE. This CDR3 has 14 residues. The DNA of the CDR3 is TGTGCCAGCAGCCCCCTCCCCTTAGGGGACGAGCAGTACTTC. This gives the protein CASSPLPLGDEQYF.

The chain is built from TRBV29-1 and TRBJ1-2, with 9 bases fitting TRBD1. CDR1 and CDR2 from the germline V gene are SQVTM and ANQGSEA. The CDR3 is made up of 12 amino acids. V trimming: 7 bases; J trimming: 4 bases; junction bases outside the gene matches: 4. In nucleotides, the CDR3 is TGCAGCGACGAGGGACAGGGCTATGGCTACACCTTC. It is translated as CSDEGQGYGYTF.

This chain joins TRBV7-9 and TRBJ2-5; 8 bases align to TRBD2. The trim removed 5 bases at V and 1 base at J, leaving 15 bases unmatched. Germline CDR1 is SEHNR and CDR2 is FQNEAQ (reference sequence). The CDR3 length is 18 residues. CDR3 residues: CASSENRVAGRAQETQYF. In DNA form, the CDR3 reads TGTGCCAGCAGCGAAAATAGGGTAGCGGGACGGGCCCAAGAGACCCAGTACTTC.